These 13 T cell receptor beta chains share one sample of origin, sequenced in a study of identical twins. TCRdb re-called the 5' RACE reads through MiXCR, storing one row per CDR3 protein. The sample shows approximately 600,000 distinct CDR3 sequences, 7.5% to 10% of them seen only once. The data were also submitted as part of a second study, on yellow fever vaccine responses in identical twins.

The sample consisted of PBMCs. These receptors were taken from a woman aged 18-29 years in good health.

This clonotype was counted at least ten times. V and J are TRBV15 and TRBJ1-4, with no clear D. V was pared by 0 bases and J by 8 bases, with 7 bases between. This CDR3 has 13 residues. CDR1 LNHNV and CDR2 YYDKDF come from the germline V gene (reference sequence). The CDR3 is CATSRELREKLFF. The CDR3 DNA sequence: TGTGCCACCAGCAGAGAATTAAGGGAAAAACTGTTTTTT.

The J gene is TRBJ2-3, the V gene TRBV29-1; no clear D gene. Trimming shortened V by 6 bases and J by 4 bases, and 14 bases separated the two germline ends. CDR1 and CDR2 from the germline V gene are SQVTM and ANQGSEA. The CDR3 extends over 13 amino acids. CDR3 protein: CSVRTPGADTQYF. CDR3 DNA sequence: TGCAGCGTACGGACCCCTGGGGCAGATACGCAGTATTTT.

This clonotype was picked up a small number of times. DNA for the CDR3: TGTGCCAGCAGCCTCGGACAGGGGCCGTGGACCCAGTACTTC. This codes for CASSLGQGPWTQYF. The J gene is TRBJ2-5, the V gene TRBV13; 9 bases match TRBD1. Germline V gene lookup returns CDR1 PRHDT and CDR2 FYEKMQ (reference sequence). V dropped 5 bases and J dropped 7; count of bases not matched to a gene: 8. The CDR3 totals 14 residues.

The V gene is TRBV5-1, the J gene TRBJ2-7, with D possibly matching TRBD1 (5 bases). Germline V lookup: CDR1 SGHRS, CDR2 YFSETQ. V shed 4 bases and J shed 6 bases, with 14 bases lying between them. This CDR3 comprises 13 residues. CDR3 amino acids: CASSVLQGVEQYF. For the CDR3, the DNA is TGCGCCAGCAGCGTACTCCAGGGTGTCGAGCAGTACTTC. Based on the CDR3 plus reference TRBV5-1 and TRBJ2-7, the full variable domain is KAGVTQTPRYLIKTRGQQVTLSCSPISGHRSVSWYQQTPGQGLQFLFEYFSETQRNKGNFPGRFSGRQFSNSRSEMNVSTLELGDSALYLCASSVLQGVEQYFGPGTRLTVT.

This clonotype was detected ten times or more. V is TRBV27 and J is TRBJ2-7; the match to TRBD1 covers 11 bases. The germline CDR1 and CDR2 sequences are MNHEY and SMNVEV (reference sequence). This CDR3 has 16 residues. Trimming took 8 bases from V and 6 from J; bases not matched to a gene: 15. CDR3: CASAYPSEGQGVEQYF. The CDR3 bases are TGTGCCAGCGCGTACCCCTCCGAGGGACAGGGGGTCGAGCAGTACTTC.

This clonotype occurred many times. This chain connects TRBV20-1 to TRBJ2-3; TRBD2 matches at 10 bases. The CDR3 has 16 residues. V dropped 4 bases and J dropped 4; count of bases not matched to a gene: 11. The germline gives CDR1 DFQATT, CDR2 SNEGSKA (reference sequence). CDR3 sequence: CSAITSLAGEADTQYF. In nucleotides, the CDR3 is TGCAGTGCTATCACCTCCCTAGCGGGAGAAGCAGATACGCAGTATTTT.

This clonotype was observed a handful of times. The gene calls are TRBV7-2 and TRBJ1-1; possible D gene TRBD1, 5 bases. V was cut by 4 bases and J by 1 base, with 16 bases left in between. The CDR3 extends over 16 amino acids. CDR1 and CDR2 (germline): SGHTA, FQGNSA. This chain's CDR3 is CASSSSPGTGNTEAFF. The CDR3 DNA reads as TGTGCCAGCAGCTCGTCCCCCGGGACCGGGAACACTGAAGCTTTCTTT.

This clonotype was counted at least ten times. The chain recombines TRBV7-9 with TRBJ2-7; D unclear. The CDR3 covers 11 residues. Germline-derived CDR1 and CDR2 are SEHNR and FQNEAQ (reference sequence). V was cut by 2 bases and J by 7 bases, with 6 bases left in between. CDR3 DNA sequence: TGTGCCAGCAGCTTAAACGGGGAGCAGTACTTC. It encodes CASSLNGEQYF.

At least ten counts were recorded for this clonotype. The chain carries TRBV25-1 and TRBJ2-5; 12 nucleotides align to TRBD1. Germline values: CDR1 MGHDK, CDR2 SYGVNS. The CDR3 is made up of 17 amino acids. Losses at the gene ends were 3 bases for V and 5 bases for J; bases not matched to a gene: 10. For the CDR3, the DNA is TGTGCCAGCAGTGACCCAAGAGGGGACAGGGGGCTTGAGACCCAGTACTTC. It encodes CASSDPRGDRGLETQYF.

The chain is built from TRBV25-1 and TRBJ2-5; D is undetermined. Germline CDR1 MGHDK, CDR2 SYGVNS. The CDR3 length is 12 residues. Trimming shortened V by 5 bases and J by 7 bases, and 11 bases separated the two germline ends. CDR3 in DNA: TGTGCCAGCAGTTCTACATATGTGACCCAGTACTTC. Translation: CASSSTYVTQYF. The whole variable domain, filled in from reference TRBV25-1 and TRBJ2-5, reads EADIYQTPRYLVIGTGKKITLECSQTMGHDKMYWYQQDPGMELHLIHYSYGVNSTEKGDLSSESTVSRIRTEHFPLTLESARPSHTSQYLCASSSTYVTQYFGPGTRLLVL.

This clonotype was counted only a few times. The chain combines TRBV4-2 with TRBJ2-1; possibly TRBD1 for D (7 bases). CDR1 is LGHNA, CDR2 YNFKEQ, per germline. This CDR3 spans 19 amino acids. The V end lost 0 bases, the J end lost 7 bases, and 25 bases lay between the germline ends. CDR3 region: CASSQDPPDSRGVRNEQFF. The DNA of the CDR3 is TGTGCCAGCAGCCAAGATCCCCCCGATAGCAGGGGGGTTCGGAATGAGCAGTTCTTC.

The genes are TRBV9 and TRBJ2-1; 7 nucleotides line up with TRBD1. V shed 4 bases and J 2 bases; nucleotides not matched to a gene: 3. The CDR3 has 14 amino acids. Germline lookup yields CDR1 SGDLS and CDR2 YYNGEE. The CDR3 reads CASSKGQTYNEQFF. CDR3 nucleotides: TGTGCCAGCAGCAAGGGACAGACCTACAATGAGCAGTTCTTC.

In this sample, this clonotype turned up a few times. The chain recombines TRBV4-2 with TRBJ2-5; TRBD2 agrees at 7 bases. The germline V gene has CDR1 LGHNA and CDR2 YNFKEQ. The CDR3 covers 17 residues. The V and J ends lost 0 bases and 5 bases, in that order; junction bases with no gene match: 12. The CDR3 nucleotides read TGTGCCAGCAGCCAAGAATTCGGCGGGGGTGTATATGAGACCCAGTACTTC. This translates into CASSQEFGGGVYETQYF.